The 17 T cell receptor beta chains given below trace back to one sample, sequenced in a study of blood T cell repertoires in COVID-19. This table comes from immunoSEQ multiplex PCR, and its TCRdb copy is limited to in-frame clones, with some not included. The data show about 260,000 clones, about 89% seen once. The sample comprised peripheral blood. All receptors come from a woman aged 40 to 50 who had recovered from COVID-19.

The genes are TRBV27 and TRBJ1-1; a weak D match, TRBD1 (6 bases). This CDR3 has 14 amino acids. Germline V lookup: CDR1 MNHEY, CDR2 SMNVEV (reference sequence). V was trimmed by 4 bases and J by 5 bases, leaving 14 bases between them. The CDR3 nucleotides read TGTGCCAGCAGTTCCGGGGGGGGCTTTACTGAAGCTTTCTTT. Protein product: CASSSGGGFTEAFF.

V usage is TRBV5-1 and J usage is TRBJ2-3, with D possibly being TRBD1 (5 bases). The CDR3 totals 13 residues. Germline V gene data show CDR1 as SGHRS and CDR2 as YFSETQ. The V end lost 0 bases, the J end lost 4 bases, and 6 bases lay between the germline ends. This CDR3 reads CASSLVGADTQYF. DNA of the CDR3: TGCGCCAGCAGCTTGGTAGGGGCAGATACGCAGTATTTT.

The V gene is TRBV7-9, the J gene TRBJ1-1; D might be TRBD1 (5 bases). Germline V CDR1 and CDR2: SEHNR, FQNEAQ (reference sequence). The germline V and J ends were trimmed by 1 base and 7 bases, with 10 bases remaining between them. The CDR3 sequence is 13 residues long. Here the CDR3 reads CASSLEGAGEAFF. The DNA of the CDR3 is TGTGCCAGCAGCTTAGAAGGGGCTGGTGAAGCTTTCTTT.

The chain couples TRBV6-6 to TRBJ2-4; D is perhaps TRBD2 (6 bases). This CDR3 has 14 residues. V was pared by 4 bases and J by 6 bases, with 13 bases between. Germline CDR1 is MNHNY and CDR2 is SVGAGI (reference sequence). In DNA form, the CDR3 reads TGTGCCAGCAGTTTGGGGACCGGGGGAAACATTCAGTACTTC. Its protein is CASSLGTGGNIQYF.

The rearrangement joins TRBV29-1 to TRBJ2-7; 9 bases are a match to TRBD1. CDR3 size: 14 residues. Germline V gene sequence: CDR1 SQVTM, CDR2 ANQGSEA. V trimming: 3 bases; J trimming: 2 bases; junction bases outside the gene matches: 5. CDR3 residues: CSVESGTGPYEQYF. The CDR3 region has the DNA TGCAGCGTTGAGTCCGGGACAGGGCCCTACGAGCAGTACTTC.

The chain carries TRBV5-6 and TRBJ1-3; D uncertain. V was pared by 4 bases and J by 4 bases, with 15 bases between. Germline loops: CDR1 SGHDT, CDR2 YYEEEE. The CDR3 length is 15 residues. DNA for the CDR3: TGTGCCAGCAGCACCTACGGCGCGAGGGGAAACACCATATATTTT. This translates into CASSTYGARGNTIYF.

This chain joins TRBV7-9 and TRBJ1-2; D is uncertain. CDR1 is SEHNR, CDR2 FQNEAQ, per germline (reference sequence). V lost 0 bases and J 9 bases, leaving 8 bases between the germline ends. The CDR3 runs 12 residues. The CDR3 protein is CASSLAPGSYTF. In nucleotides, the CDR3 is TGTGCCAGCAGCTTAGCGCCGGGGAGCTACACCTTC.

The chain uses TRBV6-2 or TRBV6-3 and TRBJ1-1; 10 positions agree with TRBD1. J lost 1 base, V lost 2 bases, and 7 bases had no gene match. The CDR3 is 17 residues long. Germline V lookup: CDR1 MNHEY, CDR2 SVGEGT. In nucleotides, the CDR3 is TGTGCCAGCAGTTACGGCGGACAGGGGGTCAAGAACACTGAAGCTTTCTTT. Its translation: CASSYGGQGVKNTEAFF.

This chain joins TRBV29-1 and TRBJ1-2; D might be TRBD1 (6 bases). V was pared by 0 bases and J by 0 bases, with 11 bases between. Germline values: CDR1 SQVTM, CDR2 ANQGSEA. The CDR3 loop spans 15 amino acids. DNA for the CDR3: TGCAGCGTTGAAGACACAGGGTTTGCTAACTATGGCTACACCTTC. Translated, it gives CSVEDTGFANYGYTF.

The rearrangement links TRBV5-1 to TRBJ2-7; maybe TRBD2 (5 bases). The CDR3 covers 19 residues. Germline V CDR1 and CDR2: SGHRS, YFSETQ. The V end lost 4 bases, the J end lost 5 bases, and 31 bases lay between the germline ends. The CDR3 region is CASSVVPQDTRVKDDEQYF. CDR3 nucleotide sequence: TGCGCCAGCAGCGTGGTACCTCAAGATACGAGGGTAAAAGACGACGAGCAGTACTTC. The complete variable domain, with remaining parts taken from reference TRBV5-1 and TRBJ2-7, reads KAGVTQTPRYLIKTRGQQVTLSCSPISGHRSVSWYQQTPGQGLQFLFEYFSETQRNKGNFPGRFSGRQFSNSRSEMNVSTLELGDSALYLCASSVVPQDTRVKDDEQYFGPGTRLTVT.

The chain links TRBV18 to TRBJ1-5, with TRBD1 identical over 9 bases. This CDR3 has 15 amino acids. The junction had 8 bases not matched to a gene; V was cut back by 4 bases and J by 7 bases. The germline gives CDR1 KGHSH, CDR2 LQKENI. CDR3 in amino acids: CASSQGDRAHQPQHF. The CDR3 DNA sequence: TGTGCCAGCTCACAGGGGGACAGGGCGCACCAGCCCCAGCATTTT.

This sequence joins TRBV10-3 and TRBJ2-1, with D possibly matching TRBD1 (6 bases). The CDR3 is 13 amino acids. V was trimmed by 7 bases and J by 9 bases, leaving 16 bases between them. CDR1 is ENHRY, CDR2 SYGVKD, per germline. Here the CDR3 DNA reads TGTGCCATCACGGACAAGAAAGGGGGTGAGCAGTTCTTC. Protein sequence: CAITDKKGGEQFF.

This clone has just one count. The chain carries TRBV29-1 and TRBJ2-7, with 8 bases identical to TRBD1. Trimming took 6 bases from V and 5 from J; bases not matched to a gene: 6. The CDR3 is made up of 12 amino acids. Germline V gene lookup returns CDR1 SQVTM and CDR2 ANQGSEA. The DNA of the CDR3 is TGCAGCGTCGCGGGACAGGTCCACGAGCAGTACTTC. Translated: CSVAGQVHEQYF.

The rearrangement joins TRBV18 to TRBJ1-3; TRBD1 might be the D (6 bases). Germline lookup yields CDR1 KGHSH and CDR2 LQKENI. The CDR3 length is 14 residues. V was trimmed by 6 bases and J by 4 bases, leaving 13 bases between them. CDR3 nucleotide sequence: TGTGCCAGCTCGCCCGAGGGGGTCGGAAACACCATATATTTT. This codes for CASSPEGVGNTIYF. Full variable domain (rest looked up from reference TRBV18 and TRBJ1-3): NAGVMQNPRHLVRRRGQEARLRCSPMKGHSHVYWYRQLPEEGLKFMVYLQKENIIDESGMPKERFSAEFPKEGPSILRIQQVVRGDSAAYFCASSPEGVGNTIYFGEGSWLTVV.

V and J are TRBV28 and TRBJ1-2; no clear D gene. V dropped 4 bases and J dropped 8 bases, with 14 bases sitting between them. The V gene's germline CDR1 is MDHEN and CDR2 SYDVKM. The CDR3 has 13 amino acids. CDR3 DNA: TGTGCCAGCAGTTCGGGTTACGTGTACGGCTACACCTTC. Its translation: CASSSGYVYGYTF.

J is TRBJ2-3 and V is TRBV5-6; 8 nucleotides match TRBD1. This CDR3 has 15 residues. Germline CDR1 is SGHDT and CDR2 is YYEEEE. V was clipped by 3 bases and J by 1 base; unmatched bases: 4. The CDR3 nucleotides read TGTGCCAGCAGCTGGCAGGGGGCCGGCACAGATACGCAGTATTTT. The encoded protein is CASSWQGAGTDTQYF.

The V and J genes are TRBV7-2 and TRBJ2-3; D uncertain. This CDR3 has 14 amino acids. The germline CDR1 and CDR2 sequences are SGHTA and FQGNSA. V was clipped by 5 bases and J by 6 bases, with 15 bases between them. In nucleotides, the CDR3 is TGTGCCAGCAGCCCTGCTAGGCAGTCGGATACGCAGTATTTT. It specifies CASSPARQSDTQYF.